These 19 T cell receptor beta chains came from one sample sequenced in a study of patients and donors after allogeneic stem cell transplantation. TCRdb reanalysed the RT-PCR reads using MiXCR and keeps one entry per CDR3 protein. The sample yields roughly 880,000 distinct CDR3 sequences, over 15% seen once. The specimen sequenced was blood, either unsorted or a sorted T cell fraction (not recorded which). The receptors originated from a human donor who was either an allogeneic HSCT recipient or a stem cell or donor lymphocyte infusion donor (not recorded which). It is not recorded whose cells these are; they may come from a transplant donor.

The chain is built from TRBV11-1 and TRBJ2-5; tentative D call: TRBD1 (5 bases). The V gene lost 1 base and the J gene lost 2 bases, with 14 bases spanning the gap. Germline V gene sequence: CDR1 SGHAT, CDR2 FQDESV (reference sequence). This CDR3 spans 16 amino acids. The CDR3 nucleotides read TGTGCCAGCAGCTTAGAAGGACACCCCTCGCAAGAGACCCAGTACTTC. Translated, it gives CASSLEGHPSQETQYF. The full variable domain, with the rest looked up from reference TRBV11-1 and TRBJ2-5, is EAEVAQSPRYKITEKSQAVAFWCDPISGHATLYWYRQILGQGPELLVQFQDESVVDDSQLPKDRFSAERLKGVDSTLKIQPAELGDSAMYLCASSLEGHPSQETQYFGPGTRLLVL.

The rearrangement joins TRBV5-1 to TRBJ1-1; a possible D gene is TRBD1 (5 bases). CDR3 length: 16 amino acids. Looked up from germline, CDR1 is SGHRS and CDR2 is YFSETQ. The germline V and J ends were trimmed by 0 bases and 0 bases, with 12 bases remaining between them. CDR3 in DNA: TGCGCCAGCAGCTTGGCATTTAGGGGTGTGAACACTGAAGCTTTCTTT. As protein: CASSLAFRGVNTEAFF.

The genes are TRBV6-5 and TRBJ2-7; D gene unclear. Trimming cost V 2 bases and J 2 bases, with 13 bases left between them. The germline gives CDR1 MNHEY, CDR2 SVGAGI. The CDR3 sequence is 15 residues long. CDR3 nucleotide sequence: TGTGCCAGCAGTTACGGAGTCAGGAACGCCTACGAGCAGTACTTC. Translation: CASSYGVRNAYEQYF.

This sequence joins TRBV3-1 and TRBJ2-1, with 8 bases aligning to TRBD2. Germline lookup yields CDR1 LGHDT and CDR2 YNNKEL (reference sequence). This CDR3 has 14 residues. V lost 2 bases, J lost 8 bases, and 5 bases stayed unmatched. The CDR3 sequence is CASSQLAGGDEQFF. CDR3 bases: TGTGCCAGCAGCCAACTAGCGGGTGGGGATGAGCAGTTCTTC.

Worth noting for this clonotype: A read error may account for a junction end that differs from germline. The chain carries TRBV5-1 and TRBJ2-2; 12 positions agree with TRBD2. The germline CDR1 and CDR2 sequences are SGHRS and YFSETQ. The CDR3 has 17 residues. The CDR3 DNA reads as TGCGCCAGCCGCTTGCGGGGACTAGCGGGTAACACCGGGGAGCTGTTTTTT. It encodes CASRLRGLAGNTGELFF.

V usage is TRBV7-9 and J usage is TRBJ1-4, with TRBD1 matching 8 bases. V dropped 6 bases and J dropped 6; count of bases not matched to a gene: 9. CDR3 length: 15 amino acids. Germline assignment: CDR1 SEHNR and CDR2 FQNEAQ (reference sequence). CDR3 loop: CASSPSGQGYEKLFF. In DNA, the CDR3 is TGTGCCAGCAGTCCATCAGGACAGGGATATGAAAAACTGTTTTTT.

The chain couples TRBV3-1 to TRBJ1-4; no firm D call. The V end lost 4 bases, the J end lost 8 bases, and 11 bases lay between the germline ends. The CDR3 consists of 13 residues. CDR1 is LGHDT and CDR2 is YNNKEL in the germline V gene (reference sequence). CDR3: CASSPISGEKLFF. The CDR3 DNA is TGTGCCAGCAGCCCCATTAGCGGGGAAAAACTGTTTTTT.

V and J are TRBV7-8 and TRBJ1-2, with 7 nucleotides matching TRBD1. Germline-derived CDR1 and CDR2 are SGHVS and FQNEAQ. The V gene end was trimmed by 7 bases and the J gene end by 8 bases; junction bases not matched to a gene: 4. The CDR3 is 11 amino acids. CDR3 amino acids: CASTRGVGYTF. CDR3 in DNA: TGTGCCAGCACCAGGGGGGTCGGCTACACCTTC.

This clonotype was recorded a few times. The rearrangement uses TRBV27 and TRBJ2-1, with D possibly TRBD1 on 5 matching bases. V dropped 0 bases and J dropped 6 bases, with 6 bases sitting between them. Germline assignment: CDR1 MNHEY and CDR2 SMNVEV (reference sequence). This CDR3 is built from 13 residues. The CDR3 loop reads CASSLSDSNEQFF. The CDR3 nucleotides are TGTGCCAGCAGTTTATCCGACAGCAATGAGCAGTTCTTC.

The rearrangement uses TRBV5-1 and TRBJ2-3, with D maybe TRBD1 (6 bases). CDR3 length equals 16 residues. V was shortened by 1 base and J by 4 bases, with 16 bases between the two germline ends. Looked up from germline, CDR1 is SGHRS and CDR2 is YFSETQ. The CDR3 DNA reads as TGCGCCAGCAGCTTGTTCCCCGGGCCAGGGGCAGATACGCAGTATTTT. Its translation is CASSLFPGPGADTQYF.

The chain employs TRBV29-1 and TRBJ2-7, with D possibly being TRBD1 (6 bases). The V end lost 0 bases, the J end lost 0 bases, and 9 bases lay between the germline ends. Per the germline V gene, CDR1 is SQVTM and CDR2 is ANQGSEA. The CDR3 covers 14 residues. CDR3 DNA sequence: TGCAGCGTTGAAGAACAGGGTTACTCCTACGAGCAGTACTTC. Protein sequence: CSVEEQGYSYEQYF.

The chain links TRBV6-1 to TRBJ2-1, with D perhaps matching TRBD2 (7 bases). The CDR3 has 17 amino acids. Germline V gene lookup returns CDR1 MNHNS and CDR2 SASEGT. Trimming left V 3 bases short and J 1 base short, with 16 bases between. For the CDR3, the DNA is TGTGCCAGCAGTGATGGGTGGGGGGGGGCGTCCTACAATGAGCAGTTCTTC. Translation: CASSDGWGGASYNEQFF.

This clonotype was detected many times. The chain has TRBV12-3 or TRBV12-4 and TRBJ1-4; D unclear. This CDR3 is 12 amino acids long. Trimming took 3 bases from V and 8 from J, leaving 7 bases between them. CDR3 amino acids: CASSFGNEKLFF. The CDR3 nucleotides read TGTGCCAGCAGTTTTGGGAACGAAAAACTGTTTTTT.

The chain uses TRBV9 and TRBJ2-1; 13 positions match TRBD2. V lost 3 bases, J lost 7 bases, and 7 bases stayed unmatched. The germline V gene encodes CDR1 SGDLS and CDR2 YYNGEE. The CDR3 runs 16 residues. The CDR3 region has the DNA TGTGCCAGCAGCGGACGGACTAGCGGGGGCCATAATGAGCAGTTCTTC. This codes for CASSGRTSGGHNEQFF.

V and J are TRBV7-9 and TRBJ1-2; 7 nucleotides align to TRBD1. The CDR3 loop spans 14 amino acids. From germline, CDR1 is SEHNR and CDR2 FQNEAQ (reference sequence). The J segment lost 1 base and the V segment lost 5 bases, leaving 4 bases of the junction unmatched. DNA of the CDR3: TGTGCCAGCAGCCGGACAGGAAATAACTATGGCTACACCTTC. Its translation is CASSRTGNNYGYTF. Using reference TRBV7-9 and TRBJ1-2 for the parts outside the CDR3, the full variable domain is DTGVSQNPRHKITKRGQNVTFRCDPISEHNRLYWYRQTLGQGPEFLTYFQNEAQLEKSRLLSDRFSAERPKGSFSTLEIQRTEQGDSAMYLCASSRTGNNYGYTFGSGTRLTVV.

The chain employs TRBV5-5 and TRBJ2-1; tentative D call: TRBD2 (6 bases). CDR1 and CDR2 (germline): SGHKS, YYEKEE (reference sequence). Trimming took 4 bases from V and 8 from J, leaving 10 bases between them. The CDR3 has 12 residues. CDR3 bases: TGTGCCAGCAGCCCTGGACTATATGAGCAGTTCTTC. This codes for CASSPGLYEQFF.

The J gene is TRBJ2-7, the V gene TRBV27, with unresolved D. CDR1 is MNHEY, CDR2 SMNVEV, per germline (reference sequence). The CDR3 sequence is 15 residues long. V lost 3 bases and J lost 2, with 14 bases in between. Written as DNA, the CDR3 is TGTGCCAGCAGTTTGGGTACGGAAACCCCCTACGAGCAGTACTTC. This sequence encodes CASSLGTETPYEQYF.

In its sample, this clonotype was seen a few times. The chain links TRBV7-8 to TRBJ2-7; a weak D match, TRBD1 (6 bases). Trimming took 1 base from V and 5 from J, leaving 15 bases between them. Germline V CDR1 and CDR2: SGHVS, FQNEAQ. The CDR3 sequence is 15 residues long. CDR3 sequence: CASSLVRDTFHEQYF. CDR3 nucleotides: TGTGCCAGCAGCTTAGTCCGGGACACCTTCCACGAGCAGTACTTC.

Concerning this clonotype: At one of its ends the junction is not consistent with the germline gene, which may arise from a read error. This sequence joins TRBV7-8 and TRBJ2-1; D ambiguous. The germline V gene has CDR1 SGHVS and CDR2 FQNEAQ. This CDR3 has 11 amino acids. In DNA, the CDR3 is TGTGCCAGCTGGGCCTACAATGGGCAGTTCTTC. Translated: CASWAYNGQFF.